The 7 T cell receptor beta chains below all came from one sample that was sequenced in a study of blood T cell repertoires in COVID-19. Produced via immunoSEQ multiplex PCR; TCRdb's table is partial and in-frame only. Among approximately 70,000 clones listed, 80% to 85% were seen once. The sample consisted of peripheral blood. The receptors were sampled from a woman in her sixties or seventies with acute or convalescent COVID-19.

This chain connects TRBV10-3 to TRBJ1-3; D perhaps matches TRBD1 (5 bases). CDR1 is ENHRY and CDR2 is SYGVKD in the germline V gene. The V end was cut by 5 bases, the J end by 0 bases, with 14 bases between. The CDR3 is made up of 16 amino acids. The CDR3 DNA reads TGTGCCATCAGTCCGGGACTTCTGAGCTCTGGAAACACCATATATTTT. It translates to CAISPGLLSSGNTIYF.

V gene TRBV6-6 combines with J gene TRBJ1-4; D may be TRBD1 (6 bases). Germline CDR1 MNHNY, CDR2 SVGAGI (reference sequence). The V gene lost 6 bases and the J gene lost 6 bases, with 11 bases spanning the gap. CDR3 length: 13 amino acids. CDR3 region: CASRARTDEKLFF. Written as DNA, the CDR3 is TGTGCCAGCAGGGCAAGGACAGATGAAAAACTGTTTTTT.

This clone was seen a handful of times. The V call is TRBV7-9, the J call TRBJ2-3, with 9 bases that match TRBD1. J gave up 0 bases and V 5 bases, and 6 bases lay outside the gene matches. This CDR3 spans 16 amino acids. CDR1 is SEHNR and CDR2 is FQNEAQ in the germline V gene (reference sequence). CDR3 DNA sequence: TGTGCCAGCAGCCGGCCGGGACAGGGAAGCACAGATACGCAGTATTTT. The encoded protein is CASSRPGQGSTDTQYF.

J is TRBJ1-5 and V is TRBV19; a weak D match, TRBD1 (5 bases). V was clipped by 9 bases and J by 4 bases, with 10 bases between them. Germline CDR1 and CDR2: LNHDA and SQIVND (reference sequence). The CDR3 has 12 amino acids. The CDR3 DNA reads TGTGCCAGGGTTGGGGGGAATCAGCCCCAGCATTTT. Translating it yields CARVGGNQPQHF.

The chain carries TRBV19 and TRBJ1-2; D perhaps matches TRBD1 (6 bases). V dropped 7 bases and J dropped 4 bases, with 22 bases sitting between them. The CDR3 contains 16 residues. CDR1 is LNHDA, CDR2 SQIVND, per germline (reference sequence). CDR3 in DNA: TGTGCCAGTACTGACACGGGGGGCTTGGGCGGCTATGGCTACACCTTC. Protein sequence: CASTDTGGLGGYGYTF. The variable domain in full, with the rest retrieved from reference TRBV19 and TRBJ1-2, is DGGITQSPKYLFRKEGQNVTLSCEQNLNHDAMYWYRQDPGQGLRLIYYSQIVNDFQKGDIAEGYSVSREKKESFPLTVTSAQKNPTAFYLCASTDTGGLGGYGYTFGSGTRLTVV.

This clone was seen a few times. The chain recombines TRBV9 with TRBJ1-1, with D uncertain. Trimming left V 4 bases short and J 3 bases short, with 19 bases between. The CDR3 spans 16 residues. Germline lookup yields CDR1 SGDLS and CDR2 YYNGEE. CDR3 sequence: CASSPPGIFLDTEAFF. CDR3 coding DNA: TGTGCCAGCAGCCCCCCGGGTATATTTTTGGACACTGAAGCTTTCTTT.

In this sample, this clone turned up a few times. This sequence joins TRBV2 and TRBJ1-1, with D possibly TRBD1 on 5 matching bases. V was trimmed by 3 bases and J by 1 base, leaving 12 bases between them. Germline CDR1 reads SNHLY; CDR2 reads FYNNEI. The CDR3 is made up of 15 amino acids. In DNA form, the CDR3 reads TGTGCCAGCAGTGACGGCAGGGTTAGGAACACTGAAGCTTTCTTT. Protein product: CASSDGRVRNTEAFF.